This TCR beta chain emerged from a study of T-cell reconstitution after alpha-beta-depleted transplantation in children. Findings and caveats of the study: The origin of high day-60 TCRbeta diversity in some patients lay in surviving recipient T cells and thymic progenitors. Alpha-beta T cells present about two months after transplant were reported to originate from several hundred expanded graft clones. When one year had passed after transplant, most T-cell counts and diversity came from newly produced T cells.

Turning to this clonotype: Its specificity is not known.

This CDR3 region has 13 residues. V lost 5 bases to trimming and J lost 1 base, with 8 bases between them. Germline loops: CDR1 SGHTA, CDR2 FQGNSA. A TCRbeta library incorporating unique molecular identifiers was prepared. TCRdb reprocessed the PCR reads via MiXCR and lists one record per CDR3 protein. The sample records 700,000 or so distinct CDR3 sequences, around 13% being singletons. The sequence was obtained from a girl aged 2-15 years with congenital amegakaryocytic thrombocytopenia, due to receive a stem cell transplant. The V call is TRBV7-2, the J call TRBJ2-5; no clear D gene. The material sequenced was PBMCs, taken before TCRalphabeta/CD19-depleted stem cell transplant. This CDR3 is CASSQRIQETQYF. The CDR3 region has the DNA TGTGCCAGCAGCCAAAGAATCCAAGAGACCCAGTACTTC.